The following is a TCR beta chain sequence with its context. Its antigen is not identified. TCR beta CDR3 region amplification was performed from RNA transcripts. TCR CDR3 regions were first amplified by RT-PCR with HTBI primers. From the multiplex PCR reads, TCRdb called clonotypes with MiXCR, one entry per CDR3 protein. The data hold 300,000 to 500,000 distinct CDR3 sequences, with around 14% observed a single time. Deletions cut 5 bases from V and 10 bases from J, with 15 bases between. The CDR3 covers 14 residues. From germline, CDR1 is MNHEY and CDR2 SMNVEV (reference sequence). These data belong to a study of T cells in Graves' hyperthyroidism and ophthalmopathy. Study-wide context: Upon initial diagnosis and before any treatment, peripheral blood was collected.

Study results and limitations: Progression to ophthalmopathy was predicted a median of about six months early. The majority of expanded thyroid clonotypes above 0.001 also appeared in blood.

What was sequenced was blood. V and J are TRBV27 and TRBJ1-6, with D tentatively TRBD1 (5 bases). The receptor was isolated from a woman aged 25 to 39 with Graves' hyperthyroidism. The CDR3 loop reads CASSQGTVNSPLHF. Here the CDR3 DNA reads TGTGCCAGCAGTCAGGGTACGGTCAACTCACCCCTCCACTTT.